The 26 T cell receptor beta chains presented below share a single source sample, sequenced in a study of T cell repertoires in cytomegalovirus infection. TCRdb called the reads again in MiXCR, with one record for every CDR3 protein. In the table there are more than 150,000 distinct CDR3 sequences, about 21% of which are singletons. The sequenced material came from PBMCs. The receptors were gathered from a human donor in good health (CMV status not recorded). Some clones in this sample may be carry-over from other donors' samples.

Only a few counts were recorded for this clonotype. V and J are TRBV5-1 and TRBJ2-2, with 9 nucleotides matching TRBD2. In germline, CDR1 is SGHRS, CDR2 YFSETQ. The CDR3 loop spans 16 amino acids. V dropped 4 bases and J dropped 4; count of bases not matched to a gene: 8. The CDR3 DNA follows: TGCGCCAGCAGCCCCCAGCGGGGGGCTGGCACCGGGGAGCTGTTTTTT. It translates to CASSPQRGAGTGELFF.

The CDR3 nucleotides read TGTGCCAGCAGCCAGGGCAGGCAAACTGGGGCCAACGTCCTGACTTTC. Translated: CASSQGRQTGANVLTF. The chain joins TRBV14 to TRBJ2-6; no firm D call. The CDR3 covers 16 residues. CDR1 is SGHDN and CDR2 is FVKESK in the germline V gene. The V end was cut by 3 bases, the J end by 2 bases, with 11 bases between.

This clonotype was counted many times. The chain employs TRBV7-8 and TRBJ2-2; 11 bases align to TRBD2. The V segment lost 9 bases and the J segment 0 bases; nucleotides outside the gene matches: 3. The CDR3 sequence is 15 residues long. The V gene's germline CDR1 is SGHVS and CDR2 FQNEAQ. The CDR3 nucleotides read TGTGCCAGTTTAGCGGGAGGGCCGAACACCGGGGAGCTGTTTTTT. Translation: CASLAGGPNTGELFF.

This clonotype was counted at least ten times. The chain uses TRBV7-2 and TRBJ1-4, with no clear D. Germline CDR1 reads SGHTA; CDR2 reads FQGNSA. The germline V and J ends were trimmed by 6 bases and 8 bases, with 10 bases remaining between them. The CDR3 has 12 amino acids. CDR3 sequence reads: CASSPPGEKLFF. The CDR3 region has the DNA TGTGCCAGCAGTCCCCCCGGGGAAAAACTGTTTTTT.

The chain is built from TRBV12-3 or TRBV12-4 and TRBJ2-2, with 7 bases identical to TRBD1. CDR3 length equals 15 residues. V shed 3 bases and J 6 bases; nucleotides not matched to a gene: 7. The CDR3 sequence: CASSFRQGKPGELFF. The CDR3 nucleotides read TGTGCCAGCAGTTTTAGACAGGGTAAACCCGGGGAGCTGTTTTTT.

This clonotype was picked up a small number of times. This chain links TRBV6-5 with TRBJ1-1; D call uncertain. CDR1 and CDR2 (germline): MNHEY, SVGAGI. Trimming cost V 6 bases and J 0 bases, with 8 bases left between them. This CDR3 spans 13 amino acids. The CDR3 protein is CASSEHLNTEAFF. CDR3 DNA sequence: TGTGCCAGCAGCGAACACCTGAACACTGAAGCTTTCTTT.

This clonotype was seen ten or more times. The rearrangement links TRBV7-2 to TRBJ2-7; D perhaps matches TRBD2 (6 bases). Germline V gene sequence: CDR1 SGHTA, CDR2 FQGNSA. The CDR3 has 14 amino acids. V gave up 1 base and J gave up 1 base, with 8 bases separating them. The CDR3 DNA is TGTGCCAGCAGCTTAGAAGGGAGGTCCTACGAGCAGTACTTC. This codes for CASSLEGRSYEQYF.

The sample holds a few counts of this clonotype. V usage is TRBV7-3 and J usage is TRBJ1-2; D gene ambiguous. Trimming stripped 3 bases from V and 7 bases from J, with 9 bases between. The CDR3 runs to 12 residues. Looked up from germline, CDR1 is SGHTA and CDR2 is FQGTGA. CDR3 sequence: CASSLYSRGYTF. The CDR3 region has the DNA TGTGCCAGCAGCTTGTACTCACGTGGCTACACCTTC.

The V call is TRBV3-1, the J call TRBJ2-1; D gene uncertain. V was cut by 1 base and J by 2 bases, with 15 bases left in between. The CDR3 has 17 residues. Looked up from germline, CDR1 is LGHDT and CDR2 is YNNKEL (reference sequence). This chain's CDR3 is CASSQGFARVPYNEQFF. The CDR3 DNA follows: TGTGCCAGCAGCCAAGGGTTTGCAAGAGTACCCTACAATGAGCAGTTCTTC.

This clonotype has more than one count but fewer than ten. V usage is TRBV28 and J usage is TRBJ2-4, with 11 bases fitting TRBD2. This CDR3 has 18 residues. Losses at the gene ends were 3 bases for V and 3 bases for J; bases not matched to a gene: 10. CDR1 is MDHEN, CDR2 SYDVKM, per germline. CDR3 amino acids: CASSLTSGKGLGKNIQYF. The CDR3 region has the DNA TGTGCCAGCAGTTTGACTAGCGGGAAAGGGCTCGGCAAAAACATTCAGTACTTC.

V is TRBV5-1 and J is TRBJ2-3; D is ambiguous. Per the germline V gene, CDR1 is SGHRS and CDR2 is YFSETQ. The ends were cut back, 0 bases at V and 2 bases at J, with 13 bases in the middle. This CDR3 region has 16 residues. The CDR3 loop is CASSLGGLGNTDTQYF. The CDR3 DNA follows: TGCGCCAGCAGCTTGGGAGGATTGGGCAACACAGATACGCAGTATTTT.

The CDR3 nucleotides are TGTGCCAGTAGTATAATCTTGGGGGGCGACCAAGGGAGTGGCTACACCTTC. This encodes CASSIILGGDQGSGYTF. The chain uses TRBV19 and TRBJ1-2; possible D gene TRBD1, 6 bases. The CDR3 runs 17 residues. Germline V lookup: CDR1 LNHDA, CDR2 SQIVND (reference sequence). Trimming took 2 bases from V and 7 from J, leaving 23 bases between them.

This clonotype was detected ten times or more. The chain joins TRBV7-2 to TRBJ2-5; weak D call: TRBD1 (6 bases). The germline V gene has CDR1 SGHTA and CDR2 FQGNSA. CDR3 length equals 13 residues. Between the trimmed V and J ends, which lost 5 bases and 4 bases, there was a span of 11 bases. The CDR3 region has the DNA TGTGCCAGCAGCCGACAGGTTGGAGAGACCCAGTACTTC. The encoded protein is CASSRQVGETQYF. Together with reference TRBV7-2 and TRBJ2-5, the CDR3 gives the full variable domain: GAGVSQSPSNKVTEKGKDVELRCDPISGHTALYWYRQSLGQGLEFLIYFQGNSAPDKSGLPSDRFSAERTGGSVSTLTIQRTQQEDSAVYLCASSRQVGETQYFGPGTRLLVL.

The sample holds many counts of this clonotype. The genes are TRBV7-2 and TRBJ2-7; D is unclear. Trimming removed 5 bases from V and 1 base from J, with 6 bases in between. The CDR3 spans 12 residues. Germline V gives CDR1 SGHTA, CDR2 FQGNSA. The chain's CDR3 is CASSPNSYEQYF. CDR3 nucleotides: TGTGCCAGCAGCCCTAATTCCTACGAGCAGTACTTC.

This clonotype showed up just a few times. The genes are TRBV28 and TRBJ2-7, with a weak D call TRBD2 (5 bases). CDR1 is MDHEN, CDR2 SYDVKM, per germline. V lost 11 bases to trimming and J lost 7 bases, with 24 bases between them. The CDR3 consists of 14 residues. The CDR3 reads CAGSPRTLDGEQYF. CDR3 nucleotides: TGTGCCGGTTCTCCGAGGACTCTTGACGGGGAGCAGTACTTC. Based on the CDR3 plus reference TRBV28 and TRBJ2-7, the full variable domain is DVKVTQSSRYLVKRTGEKVFLECVQDMDHENMFWYRQDPGLGLRLIYFSYDVKMKEKGDIPEGYSVSREKKERFSLILESASTNQTSMYLCAGSPRTLDGEQYFGPGTRLTVT.

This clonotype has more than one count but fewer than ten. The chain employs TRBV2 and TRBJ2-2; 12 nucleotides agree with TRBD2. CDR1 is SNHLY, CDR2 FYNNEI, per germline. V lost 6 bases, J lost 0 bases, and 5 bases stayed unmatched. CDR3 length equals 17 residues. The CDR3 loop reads CASRRRLAGANTGELFF. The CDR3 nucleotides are TGTGCCAGCAGGCGCCGACTAGCGGGGGCGAACACCGGGGAGCTGTTTTTT.

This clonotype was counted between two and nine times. The CDR3 region is CSARGVDRRNTEAFF. DNA for the CDR3: TGCAGTGCTAGGGGGGTGGACAGGCGGAACACTGAAGCTTTCTTT. This chain joins TRBV20-1 and TRBJ1-1; TRBD1 aligns across 7 bases. Looked up from germline, CDR1 is DFQATT and CDR2 is SNEGSKA (reference sequence). V lost 3 bases, J lost 1 base, and 8 bases stayed unmatched. CDR3 length equals 15 residues.

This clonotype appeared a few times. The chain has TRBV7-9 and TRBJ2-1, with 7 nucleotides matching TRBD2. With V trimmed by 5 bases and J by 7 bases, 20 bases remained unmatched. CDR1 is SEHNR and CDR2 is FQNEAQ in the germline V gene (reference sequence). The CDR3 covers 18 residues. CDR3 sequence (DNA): TGTGCCAGCAGCCCAAGGTGGGGGGGGAGCGGGGTTGGGAATGAGCAGTTCTTC. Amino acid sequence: CASSPRWGGSGVGNEQFF.

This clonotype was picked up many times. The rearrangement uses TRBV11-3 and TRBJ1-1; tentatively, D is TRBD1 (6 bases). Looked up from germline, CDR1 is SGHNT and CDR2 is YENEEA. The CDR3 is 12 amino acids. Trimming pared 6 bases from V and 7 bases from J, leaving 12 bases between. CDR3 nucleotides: TGTGCCAGCAGTTCCAGAGGGGGTGAAGCTTTCTTT. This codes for CASSSRGGEAFF.

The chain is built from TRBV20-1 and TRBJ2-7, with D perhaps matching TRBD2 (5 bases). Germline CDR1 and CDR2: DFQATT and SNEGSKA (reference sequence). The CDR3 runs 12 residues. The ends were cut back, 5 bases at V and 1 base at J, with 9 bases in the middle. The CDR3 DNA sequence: TGCAGTGCTGCCCGGGATTCCTACGAGCAGTACTTC. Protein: CSAARDSYEQYF.

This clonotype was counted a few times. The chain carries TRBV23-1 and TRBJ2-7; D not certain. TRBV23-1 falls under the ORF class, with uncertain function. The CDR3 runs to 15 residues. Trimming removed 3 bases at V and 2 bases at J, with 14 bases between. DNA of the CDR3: TGCGCCAGCAGTCACCCCCCGGGCCATACCTACGAGCAGTACTTC. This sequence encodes CASSHPPGHTYEQYF.

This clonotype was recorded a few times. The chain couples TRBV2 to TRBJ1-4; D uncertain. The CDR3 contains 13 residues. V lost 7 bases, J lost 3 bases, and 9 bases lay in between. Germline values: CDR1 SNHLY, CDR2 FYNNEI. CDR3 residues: CASMVLPNEKLFF. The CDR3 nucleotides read TGTGCCAGCATGGTACTACCTAATGAAAAACTGTTTTTT.

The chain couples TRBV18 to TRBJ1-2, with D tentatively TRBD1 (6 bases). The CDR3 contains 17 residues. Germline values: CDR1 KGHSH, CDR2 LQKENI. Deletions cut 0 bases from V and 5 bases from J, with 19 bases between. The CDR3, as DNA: TGTGCCAGCTCACCACCAGTGTGGGAACAGGGTGGTTATGGCTACACCTTC. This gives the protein CASSPPVWEQGGYGYTF.

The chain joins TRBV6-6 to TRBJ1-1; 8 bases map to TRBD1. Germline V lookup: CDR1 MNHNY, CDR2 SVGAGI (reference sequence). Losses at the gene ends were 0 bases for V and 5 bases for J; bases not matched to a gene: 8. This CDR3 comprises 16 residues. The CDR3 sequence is CASSYSQGARGTEAFF. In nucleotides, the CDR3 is TGTGCCAGCAGTTACTCCCAGGGGGCGAGAGGGACTGAAGCTTTCTTT.

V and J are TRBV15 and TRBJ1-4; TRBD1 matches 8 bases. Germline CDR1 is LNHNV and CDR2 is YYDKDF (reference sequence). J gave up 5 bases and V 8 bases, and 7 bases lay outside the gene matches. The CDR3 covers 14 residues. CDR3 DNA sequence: TGTGCCACCGGAGGACAGGGTTTCAATGAAAAACTGTTTTTT. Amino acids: CATGGQGFNEKLFF.

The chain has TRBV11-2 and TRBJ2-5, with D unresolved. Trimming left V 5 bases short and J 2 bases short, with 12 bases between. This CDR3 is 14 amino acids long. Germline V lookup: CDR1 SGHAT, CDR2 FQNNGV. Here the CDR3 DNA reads TGTGCCAGCAGCCCATGGACCCAACAAGAGACCCAGTACTTC. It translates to CASSPWTQQETQYF.